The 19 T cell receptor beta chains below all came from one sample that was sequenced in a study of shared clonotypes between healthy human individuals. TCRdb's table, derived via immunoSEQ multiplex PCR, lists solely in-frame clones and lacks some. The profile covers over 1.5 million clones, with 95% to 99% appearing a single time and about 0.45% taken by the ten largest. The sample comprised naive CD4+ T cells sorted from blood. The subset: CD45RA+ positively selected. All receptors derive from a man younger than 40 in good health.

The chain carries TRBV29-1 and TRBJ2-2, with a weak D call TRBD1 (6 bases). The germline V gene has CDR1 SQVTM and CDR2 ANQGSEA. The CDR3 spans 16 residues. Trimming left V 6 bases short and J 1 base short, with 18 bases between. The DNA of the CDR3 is TGCAGCGTAGGAAAGCCGGGACACCTGAACACCGGGGAGCTGTTTTTT. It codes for CSVGKPGHLNTGELFF.

Here the CDR3 reads CASSVDLRFTDTQYF. CDR3 coding DNA: TGTGCCAGCAGTGTTGACCTCCGGTTCACAGATACGCAGTATTTT. The chain employs TRBV6-1 and TRBJ2-3; unclear D gene. The V gene lost 4 bases and the J gene lost 2 bases, with 13 bases spanning the gap. Germline V CDR1 and CDR2: MNHNS, SASEGT. The CDR3 covers 15 residues.

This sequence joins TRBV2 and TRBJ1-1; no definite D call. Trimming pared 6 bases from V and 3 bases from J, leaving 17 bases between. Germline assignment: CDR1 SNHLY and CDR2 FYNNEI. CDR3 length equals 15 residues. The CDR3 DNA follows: TGTGCCAGCAGCCCGGGTCCCGGATTGTACACTGAAGCTTTCTTT. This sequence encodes CASSPGPGLYTEAFF.

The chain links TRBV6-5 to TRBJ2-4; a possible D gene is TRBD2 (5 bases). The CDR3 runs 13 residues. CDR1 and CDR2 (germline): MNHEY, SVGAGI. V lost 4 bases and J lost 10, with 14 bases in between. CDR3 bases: TGTGCCAGCAGTTCCGGCCCCCGGGGTATTCAGTACTTC. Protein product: CASSSGPRGIQYF.

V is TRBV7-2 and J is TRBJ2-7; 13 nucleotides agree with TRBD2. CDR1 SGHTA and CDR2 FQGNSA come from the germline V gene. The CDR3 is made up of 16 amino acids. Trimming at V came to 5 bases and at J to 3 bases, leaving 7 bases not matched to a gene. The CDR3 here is CASSLGLAGAHYEQYF. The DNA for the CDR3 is TGTGCCAGCAGCCTCGGACTAGCGGGAGCCCACTACGAGCAGTACTTC.

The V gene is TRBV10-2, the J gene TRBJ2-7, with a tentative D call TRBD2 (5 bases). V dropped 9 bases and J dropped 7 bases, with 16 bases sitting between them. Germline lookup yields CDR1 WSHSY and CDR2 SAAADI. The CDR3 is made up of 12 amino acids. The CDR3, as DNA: TGCGCCAGACGGGAACGGAGAGTAGAGCAGTACTTC. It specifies CARRERRVEQYF.

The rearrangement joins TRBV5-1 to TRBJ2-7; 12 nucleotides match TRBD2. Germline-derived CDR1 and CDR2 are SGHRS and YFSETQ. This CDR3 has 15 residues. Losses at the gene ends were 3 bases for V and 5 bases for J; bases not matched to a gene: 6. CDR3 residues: CASSSTSGRANEQYF. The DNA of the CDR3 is TGCGCCAGCAGCTCGACTAGCGGGAGAGCTAACGAGCAGTACTTC.

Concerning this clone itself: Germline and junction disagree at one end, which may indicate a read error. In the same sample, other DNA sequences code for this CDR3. CDR3 loop: CSVEVGGYEQYF. CDR3 nucleotides: TGCAGCGTGGAAGTCGGGGGGTACGAGCAGTACTTC. The chain uses TRBV29-1 and TRBJ2-7; 7 positions match TRBD2. The CDR3 spans 12 residues. The V gene's germline CDR1 is SQVTM and CDR2 ANQGSEA.

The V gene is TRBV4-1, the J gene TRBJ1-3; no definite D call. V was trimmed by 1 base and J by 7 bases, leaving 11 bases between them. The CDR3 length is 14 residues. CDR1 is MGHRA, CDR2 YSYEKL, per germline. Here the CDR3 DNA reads TGCGCCAGCAGCCAAGGCTACGGTCGGAACACCATATATTTT. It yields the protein CASSQGYGRNTIYF.

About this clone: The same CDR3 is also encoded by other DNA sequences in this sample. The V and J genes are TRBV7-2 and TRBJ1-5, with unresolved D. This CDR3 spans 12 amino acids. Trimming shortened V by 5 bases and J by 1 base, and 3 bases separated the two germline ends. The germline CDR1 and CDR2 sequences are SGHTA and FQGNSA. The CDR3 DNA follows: TGTGCCAGCAGCCCGAGCAATCAGCCCCAGCATTTT. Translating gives CASSPSNQPQHF.

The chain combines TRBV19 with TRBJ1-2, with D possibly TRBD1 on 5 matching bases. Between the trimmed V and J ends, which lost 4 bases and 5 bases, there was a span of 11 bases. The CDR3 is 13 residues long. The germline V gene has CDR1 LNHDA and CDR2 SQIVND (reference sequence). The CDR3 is CASSKGSGYGYTF. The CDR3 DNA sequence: TGTGCCAGTAGTAAGGGGTCTGGATATGGCTACACCTTC. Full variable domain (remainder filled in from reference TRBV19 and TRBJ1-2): DGGITQSPKYLFRKEGQNVTLSCEQNLNHDAMYWYRQDPGQGLRLIYYSQIVNDFQKGDIAEGYSVSREKKESFPLTVTSAQKNPTAFYLCASSKGSGYGYTFGSGTRLTVV.

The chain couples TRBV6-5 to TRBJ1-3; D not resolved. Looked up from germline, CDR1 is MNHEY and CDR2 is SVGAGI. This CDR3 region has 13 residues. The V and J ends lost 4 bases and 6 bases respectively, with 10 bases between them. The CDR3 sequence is CASSSGIENTIYF. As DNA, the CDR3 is TGTGCCAGCAGTTCGGGCATCGAAAACACCATATATTTT.

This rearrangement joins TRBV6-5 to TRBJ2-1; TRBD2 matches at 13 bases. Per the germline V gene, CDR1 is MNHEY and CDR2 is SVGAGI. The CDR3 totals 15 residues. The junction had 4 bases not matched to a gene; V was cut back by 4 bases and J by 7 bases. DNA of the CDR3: TGTGCCAGCAGTTCCGGGACTAGCGGGACGAATGAGCAGTTCTTC. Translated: CASSSGTSGTNEQFF.

The CDR3 loop reads CASSPSGGPQETQYF. The CDR3 DNA sequence: TGTGCCAGCAGCCCCTCCGGCGGCCCGCAAGAGACCCAGTACTTC. V and J are TRBV5-4 and TRBJ2-5, with D hard to call. The ends were cut back, 4 bases at V and 2 bases at J, with 15 bases in the middle. The germline CDR1 and CDR2 sequences are SGHNT and YYREEE (reference sequence). The CDR3 sequence is 15 residues long. The variable domain in full, with the rest retrieved from reference TRBV5-4 and TRBJ2-5, is ETGVTQSPTHLIKTRGQQVTLRCSSQSGHNTVSWYQQALGQGPQFIFQYYREEENGRGNFPPRFSGLQFPNYSSELNVNALELDDSALYLCASSPSGGPQETQYFGPGTRLLVL.

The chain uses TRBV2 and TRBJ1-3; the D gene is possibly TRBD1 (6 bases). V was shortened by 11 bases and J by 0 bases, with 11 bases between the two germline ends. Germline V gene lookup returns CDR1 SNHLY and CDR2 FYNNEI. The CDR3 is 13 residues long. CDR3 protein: CAGGQSSGNTIYF. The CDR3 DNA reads TGTGCCGGAGGACAGAGCTCTGGAAACACCATATATTTT. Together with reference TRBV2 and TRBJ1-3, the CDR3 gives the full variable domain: EPEVTQTPSHQVTQMGQEVILRCVPISNHLYFYWYRQILGQKVEFLVSFYNNEISEKSEIFDDQFSVERPDGSNFTLKIRSTKLEDSAMYFCAGGQSSGNTIYFGEGSWLTVV.

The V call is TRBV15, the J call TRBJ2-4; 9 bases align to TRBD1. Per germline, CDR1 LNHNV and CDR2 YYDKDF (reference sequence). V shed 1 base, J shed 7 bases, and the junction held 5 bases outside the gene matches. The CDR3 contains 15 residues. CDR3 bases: TGTGCCACCAGCAGAGGGGGACAGGGAGACAACATTCAGTACTTC. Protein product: CATSRGGQGDNIQYF.

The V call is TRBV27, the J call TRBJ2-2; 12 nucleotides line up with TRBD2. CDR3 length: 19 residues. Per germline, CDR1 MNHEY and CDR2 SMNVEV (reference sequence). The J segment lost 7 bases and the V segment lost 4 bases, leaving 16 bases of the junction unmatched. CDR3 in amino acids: CASSSFGASGRAQIGELFF. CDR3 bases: TGTGCCAGCAGTTCCTTTGGGGCTAGCGGGAGGGCCCAAATCGGGGAGCTGTTTTTT.

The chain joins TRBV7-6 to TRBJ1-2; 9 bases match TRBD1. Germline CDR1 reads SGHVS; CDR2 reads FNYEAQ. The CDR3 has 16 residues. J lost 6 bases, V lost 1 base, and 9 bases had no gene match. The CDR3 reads CASSLVLGQGGNGYTF. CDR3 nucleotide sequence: TGTGCCAGCAGCTTAGTTTTGGGACAGGGTGGAAATGGCTACACCTTC.

CDR3 sequence: CASSPRTRLSDEQFF. The CDR3 DNA sequence: TGTGCCAGCAGTCCTCGGACTAGGTTAAGCGATGAGCAGTTCTTC. This chain uses TRBV27 with TRBJ2-1; TRBD2 matches at 7 bases. Germline V lookup: CDR1 MNHEY, CDR2 SMNVEV (reference sequence). The CDR3 runs to 15 residues. V shed 5 bases and J 8 bases; nucleotides not matched to a gene: 12.